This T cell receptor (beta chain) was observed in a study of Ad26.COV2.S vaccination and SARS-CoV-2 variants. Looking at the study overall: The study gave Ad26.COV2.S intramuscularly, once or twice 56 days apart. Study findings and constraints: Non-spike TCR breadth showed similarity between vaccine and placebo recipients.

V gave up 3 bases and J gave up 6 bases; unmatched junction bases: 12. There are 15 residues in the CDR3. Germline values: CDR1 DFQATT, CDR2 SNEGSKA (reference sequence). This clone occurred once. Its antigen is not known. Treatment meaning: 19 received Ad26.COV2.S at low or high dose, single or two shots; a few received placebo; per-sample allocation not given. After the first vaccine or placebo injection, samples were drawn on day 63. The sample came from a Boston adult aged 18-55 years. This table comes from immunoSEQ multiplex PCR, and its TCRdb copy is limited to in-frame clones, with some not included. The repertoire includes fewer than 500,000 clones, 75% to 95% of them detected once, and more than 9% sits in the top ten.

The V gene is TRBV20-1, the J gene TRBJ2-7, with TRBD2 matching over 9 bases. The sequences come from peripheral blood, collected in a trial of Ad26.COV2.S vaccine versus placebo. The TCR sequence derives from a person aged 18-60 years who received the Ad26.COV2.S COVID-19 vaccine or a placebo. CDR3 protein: CSASGGSGSGGEQYF. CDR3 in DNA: TGCAGTGCTAGTGGGGGAAGTGGTAGCGGGGGCGAGCAGTACTTC.